The clone carrying this TCR beta chain was recorded many times. No antigen is known for it. Preparation of TCR beta libraries was done by quantitative 5'-RACE with molecular barcodes. TCRdb ran MiXCR on the 5' RACE reads and lists one entry per CDR3 protein. Seen here are more than 150,000 distinct CDR3 sequences, about 13% observed once, and the top ten hold approximately 16%. These data come from a study of CD8 T cells in ankylosing spondylitis. Findings and limits, study-wide: Seemingly distinctive of ankylosing spondylitis blood was a TCR beta motif formed by eight highly homologous variants.

CDR1 and CDR2 (germline): SQVTM, ANQGSEA. This CDR3 spans 13 amino acids. The V and J ends lost 6 bases and 2 bases, in that order; junction bases with no gene match: 7. The sequencing input was blood, either unsorted or a sorted T cell fraction (not recorded which). This chain uses TRBV29-1 with TRBJ2-7, with 7 bases lining up with TRBD1. The TCR originated in a male donor with ankylosing spondylitis or in good health (not recorded which). The CDR3 protein is CSVTGTVAYEQYF. The CDR3 nucleotides read TGCAGCGTCACCGGGACAGTAGCCTACGAGCAGTACTTC.